This TCR beta chain was identified in a study of cytomegalovirus exposure and HLA in healthy donors (dated by TCRdb to about 2017). As for the study more broadly: In an earlier analysis of about 560 of the donors, 250 to 350 Gb of sequence data and approximately 100 million unique TCR beta sequences from approximately 180 million T cells were reported. An early release covering some 640 HLA-typed donors comprised 250 to 350 gigabases of sequencing data and tens of millions of unique TCR sequences. Among the approximately 400 genotyped donors, roughly 80% belonged to the genetic ancestry cluster associated with self-reported Caucasian donors. The aim of the study was to test whether cataloging public T cell receptors could identify signatures of past pathogen exposure. The study used immunosequencing to profile the T cell repertoires of approximately 640 subjects and linked those repertoires to cytomegalovirus serostatus. A separate validation cohort of 100 to 150 different subjects was used in addition to the approximately 670-subject first cohort. To predict cytomegalovirus infection status, the study brought together high-throughput TCR immunosequencing, statistical association of individual TCRs with disease status, and machine learning. In a later analysis, previously published TCR beta repertoires from 666 donors were re-analyzed and high-resolution HLA genotyping was added so that TCR occurrence patterns could be studied. Rather than using new phenotypic data, the later analysis identified candidate immune exposures from TCR beta sequences and from how often those sequences occurred across donors. An earlier analysis of 587 of the donors applied high-throughput TCR beta sequencing to assess whether each TCR beta V gene segment acted as functional or pseudogenic. Alongside the repertoire data, information on donor age, sex, ethnicity and CMV serostatus was compiled. A later genetic analysis took genome-wide SNP genotypes for about three fifths of the roughly 670 donors and used that subset as a discovery cohort. Every repertoire in the discovery cohort had been generated on one and the same sequencing platform. HLA typing covered class I and class II loci at four-digit resolution. The number of donors typed differed by locus, with about 629-630 for A, B, C, DRB1 and DQB1, 522 for DQA1, 600 to 610 for DPA1, and some 440 for DPB1. Several DR-DQ haplotypes were treated as single units for association and clustering because of strong linkage in the cohort. On average, 235,054 unique TCR beta nucleotide sequences were sequenced per donor among about 400 genotyped donors of the cohort, with roughly 19% of those sequences being non-productive. The paper as a whole reports these results and caveats: In the study, about 150 TCR beta chains were listed as associated with cytomegalovirus. An earlier analysis of several hundred of the donors showed that most TCR beta V segments appeared in productive rearrangements either about 90% or about 30% of the time, which broadly matched IMGT annotations. Specific HLA alleles were associated with around 18,000 TCR beta sequences at a false discovery rate of 0.05 in a later analysis. Three of the identified cytomegalovirus-associated TCR beta chains were confirmed in vitro to be specific for cytomegalovirus antigens. A further reported finding was that TCR beta sequences accurately predicted the HLA-A and HLA-B alleles for most subjects in the first cohort. The sequencing pipeline was judged likely to have produced a cluster of highly shared sequence variants as a technical artifact. The classifier was reported to diagnose cytomegalovirus status with high specificity and sensitivity in both the original cohort and the validation cohort. A later genetic analysis associated a missense DCLRE1C variant with V-gene and J-gene trimming of TCR beta chains, and an independent cohort replicated the association. A later analysis found that TCR association rates varied across HLA loci, with DRB1 alleles showing the most associated TCRs and HLA-C alleles the fewest. The only immune exposure information available for the cohort was CMV serostatus. In a later analysis, HLA-associated TCR beta chains were found to be more clonally expanded and to have lower generation probabilities than equally common non-associated chains. According to the authors, the approach could potentially be generalized to other disease states and immunological phenotypes. This cohort had only TCR beta chains sequenced, and the lack of alpha or paired-chain data limited which features could be detected. About 17 rarely observed V segments, including chromosome 9 orphons, were excluded from the earlier analysis of about 610 of the donors because counts were too low. Strong co-occurrence of HLA alleles, especially DR and DQ, made assigning TCR associations to individual alleles difficult. Roughly uniform sequencing depth across donors was assumed in presence/absence analyses, although this assumption may not hold. According to a later analysis, most CMV-associated TCR beta chains appeared to be HLA-restricted, and the HLA associations seemed to be driven largely by CMV exposure. According to a later analysis, parvovirus B19, influenza, CMV and Epstein-Barr virus appeared linked to several top co-occurrence clusters. While some public TCRs were present in many individuals, most TCR sequences turned up only very rarely across donors. HLA typing was unavailable for some donors at each locus, so association tests used only the typed subset. Some IMGT-functional V segments, including TRBV6-2 and TRBV6-3, could not be distinguished by the 87-base-pair reads and were therefore excluded. Correlated functional status among segregating V segments might be attributable to linkage disequilibrium, but an unknown experimental factor could not be ruled out. In a later genetic analysis, fewer N-insertions in productive TCRs were reported among donors in an Asian-associated ancestry cluster than the roughly 700-donor mean.

The cohort was made up of approximately 670 healthy bone marrow donors. At the time of sampling, all cohort members were nominally healthy, though unrecorded immune exposures were likely present. The donor was CMV seropositive and belonged to the group of around 300 seropositive cohort members. Every donor gave a peripheral blood sample, and the peripheral blood mononuclear cells from that sample were used for TCR beta sequencing. Genomic DNA was extracted from the blood cell samples with the Qiagen DNeasy Blood Extraction Kit. CDR1 and CDR2 (SGHRS, YFSETQ) derive from the germline V gene. The CDR3 covers 14 residues, taking in both the cysteine and the phenylalanine. CDR3 DNA is the only sequence kept; it has 42 bases, read in frame from the first base. V lost 3 bases and J lost 3 bases; the stretch between them is 12 bases long. Receptor libraries were prepared by the immunoSEQ multiplex PCR assay. For the multiplex PCR, a mixture combining 60 forward primers for TCR Vbeta segments and 13 reverse primers for TCR Jbeta segments was used. A multiplex PCR assay on genomic DNA amplified the CDR3 region of rearranged TCR beta genes. On the Illumina HiSeq System, the amplified TCR beta libraries were sequenced as 87-base-pair reads. As for how the authors treated the data: Across the 700 or so repertoires, a later analysis counted tens of millions of unique TCR beta chains, about 10 million of which were shared by at least two donors. Raw reads were error-corrected and collapsed into unique sequences by a nearest-neighbor algorithm in which closely related sequences were merged to remove PCR and sequencing errors. CDR3 sequences were aligned to IMGT reference sequences to assign V, D and J gene segments. For a sequence to be retained, a match of at least six nucleotides was required to both a V gene segment and a J gene segment. Rearrangements were called productive when the CDR3 lacked stop codons and stayed in frame with V and J; all others were non-productive. Following IMGT convention, CDR3 was defined as the stretch from the second conserved V-encoded cysteine up to the conserved J-encoded phenylalanine. Sequences without an unambiguous match to a single V gene segment were excluded from the earlier analysis of about 630 of the donors. An earlier analysis of over 450 of the donors classified V segments as functional when productive rearrangements were above 56.7% and as segregating when the standard deviation between donors was above 5%. A statistical classification framework was built to diagnose cytomegalovirus status from the catalog of TCR beta chain sequences. V and J gene assignment, in a later analysis, came from comparing TCR nucleotide sequences with IMGT/GENE-DB human TR gene sequences. Using the TCRdist pipeline, a later analysis assigned CDR3 sequences along with most-parsimonious VDJ recombination scenarios. In a later analysis, each TCR beta chain was defined by its CDR3 amino acid sequence together with its V-gene family, and reads without a unique V-gene family were excluded. In a later analysis, fewer than 600 highly shared, low-generation-probability nucleotide sequences were removed to address suspected cross-contamination and a sequencing artifact. In a later analysis, a clonal expansion index for each public chain was calculated from normalized within-repertoire ranks of inferred template counts. A later analysis computed generation probabilities with a VDJ recombination model fitted to out-of-frame rearrangements, and checked the results against IGoR. In a later analysis, TCR-TCR, TCR-HLA and TCR-CMV co-occurrence was scored with hypergeometric tests, and a repertoire-size bias correction was applied to TCR pairs. False discovery rates were estimated in a later analysis by permuting HLA or CMV assignments 20 times. In a later analysis, co-occurring TCRs were grouped using DBSCAN, with TCRdist sequence similarity added in when clustering inside HLA-allele-positive subsets. Repertoires with fewer than 30,000 or more than 120,000 public chains were left out of co-occurrence clustering, as were five repertoires with anomalous nucleotide sharing. Drawn from immuneACCESS, this table holds only the in-frame rearrangements with V and J called that TCRdb kept. Clones are partly lost; checked studies trace under half to an unresolved V gene and leave the rest unexplained. V and J calls plus clone size are reproduced from that table; the DNA served to infer D and trimming. In all, the sample holds 55,000 to 70,000 clones, and 70% to 80% of those were seen once. The top ten clones comprise roughly 7.8% of the sample.

Concerning this clone: The target of this receptor is not known. Base qualities are not at hand, and no much larger clone is one base apart.

The sample comprised PBMCs. This receptor was taken from a man aged 18-30 years in good health and CMV-seropositive. This chain is built from TRBV5-1 and TRBJ1-1, and perhaps TRBD1 as D gene, on 5 matching bases. The CDR3 region reads CASSWRGVDTEAFF. The nucleotides are TGCGCCAGCAGCTGGAGGGGTGTCGACACTGAAGCTTTCTTT.